A single sample is the source of the 10 T cell receptor beta chains below, sequenced in a study of T cell repertoires in cytomegalovirus infection. TCRdb reprocessed the reads via MiXCR and lists one record per CDR3 protein. The data hold 500,000 to 600,000 distinct CDR3 sequences, with 16% observed a single time. Sequencing was carried out using CD8+ T cells from PBMCs. These receptors were taken from a human donor in good health (CMV status not recorded). Some clones in this sample may be carry-over from other donors' samples.

The J gene is TRBJ1-5, the V gene TRBV12-3 or TRBV12-4, with TRBD1 matching 10 bases. V was pared by 3 bases and J by 6 bases, with 8 bases of the junction left unmatched. CDR3 length equals 16 residues. CDR3 protein: CASSLAGTGVRQPQHF. The CDR3 DNA reads as TGTGCCAGCAGTTTGGCCGGGACAGGGGTTCGTCAGCCCCAGCATTTT.

This clonotype occurred many times. The chain carries TRBV12-3 or TRBV12-4 and TRBJ2-5; TRBD2 agrees at 11 bases. The V and J ends lost 1 base and 3 bases, in that order; junction bases with no gene match: 7. The CDR3 consists of 17 residues. Here the CDR3 reads CASSLVGLAGSEETQYF. The CDR3 DNA is TGTGCCAGCAGTTTAGTAGGACTAGCGGGTTCCGAAGAGACCCAGTACTTC.

This clonotype was detected only a few times. This CDR3 is CSARGFNNEQFF. CDR3 coding DNA: TGCAGCGCCCGGGGTTTTAACAATGAGCAGTTCTTC. The chain combines TRBV29-1 with TRBJ2-1; tentative D call: TRBD2 (5 bases). V lost 7 bases and J lost 5, with 12 bases in between. The germline V gene encodes CDR1 SQVTM and CDR2 ANQGSEA. The CDR3 consists of 12 residues.

This clonotype was detected ten times or more. The V gene is TRBV19, the J gene TRBJ2-7; D not resolved. The germline V gene encodes CDR1 LNHDA and CDR2 SQIVND (reference sequence). Trimming took off 5 bases at V and 6 bases at J, with 8 bases between the two ends. CDR3 size: 11 residues. CDR3 in amino acids: CASSDSSEQYF. CDR3 nucleotides: TGTGCCAGTAGTGATTCTAGCGAGCAGTACTTC.

The chain is built from TRBV6-2 or TRBV6-3 and TRBJ1-1; no clear D. The CDR3 totals 15 residues. V lost 2 bases and J lost 1, with 11 bases in between. CDR1 and CDR2 (germline): MNHEY, SVGEGT. This CDR3 is CASSYLLRPNTEAFF. CDR3 in DNA: TGTGCCAGCAGTTACCTTTTACGTCCGAACACTGAAGCTTTCTTT.

The table lists this clonotype with many counts. The V gene is TRBV12-3 or TRBV12-4, the J gene TRBJ2-4; D is perhaps TRBD2 (5 bases). V lost 0 bases and J lost 8, with 17 bases in between. The CDR3 runs 16 residues. CDR3 region: CASSLALSSRRDIQYF. The CDR3 coding sequence is TGTGCCAGCAGTTTAGCGCTGAGCAGCCGGCGGGACATTCAGTACTTC.

Comment on this clonotype: One end of the junction varies from germline; a read error may be responsible. The gene calls are TRBV19 and TRBJ2-7, with D hard to call. This CDR3 has 13 residues. In germline, CDR1 is LNHDA, CDR2 SQIVND (reference sequence). The CDR3 is CAGSIGPSDEQYF. DNA of the CDR3: TGTGCCGGTAGTATCGGACCTTCCGACGAGCAGTACTTC.

This clonotype appeared a few times. The chain uses TRBV6-6 and TRBJ2-1; TRBD2 aligns across 8 bases. Germline CDR1 reads MNHNY; CDR2 reads SVGAGI (reference sequence). The V segment lost 2 bases and the J segment 5 bases; nucleotides outside the gene matches: 8. CDR3 size: 16 residues. CDR3 coding DNA: TGTGCCAGCAGTTACCCCTCCGCGGGGGGCCACAATGAGCAGTTCTTC. This gives the protein CASSYPSAGGHNEQFF.

CDR3 residues: CASGHYKGDGDQPQHF. The CDR3 region has the DNA TGTGCTAGTGGTCACTACAAGGGAGATGGGGATCAGCCCCAGCATTTT. This chain links TRBV12-5 with TRBJ1-5; D is uncertain. V lost 5 bases to trimming and J lost 5 bases, with 19 bases between them. CDR1 and CDR2 (germline): LGHNT, FRNRAP. The CDR3 extends over 16 amino acids.

CDR3 DNA: TGTGCCAGCAGCCAACCCAAATTCCGCGGGAGTGGCACCGGGGAGCTGTTTTTT. Protein product: CASSQPKFRGSGTGELFF. The V gene is TRBV3-1, the J gene TRBJ2-2; 7 nucleotides align to TRBD2. The CDR3 runs 18 residues. CDR1 LGHDT and CDR2 YNNKEL come from the germline V gene (reference sequence). The V gene end was trimmed by 2 bases and the J gene end by 4 bases; junction bases not matched to a gene: 13.